The text below deals with one T cell receptor (beta chain). The table lists this clonotype with many counts. Its antigen remains undetermined. No base quality values were provided; no much bigger clone lies one nucleotide off. For unsorted PBMC libraries, 2 million PBMCs were used after storage in RNAlater at -80 degrees C until RNA extraction. The multiple sclerosis patients were enrolled in a US clinical protocol that used magnetic resonance imaging to evaluate disease progression. Peripheral blood underwent Ficoll-Hypaque density gradient centrifugation to isolate PBMCs, which were then cryopreserved in liquid nitrogen. Clipping removes 6 bases from V and 4 bases from J, with 9 as the unmatched junction base count. The CDR3, cysteine through phenylalanine, is 14 amino acids long. The DNA shown is the 42-base CDR3, in frame from base 1. CDR1 is given as SQVTM and CDR2 as ANQGSEA, both from the germline V gene.

This specimen belongs to a study of neurological immune-mediated disorders (dated by TCRdb to about 2019). Regarding the research as a whole: Of the approximately 34 multiple sclerosis patients, some 30 had relapsing-remitting MS and 3 had secondary progressive MS. The cohort included about 70 subjects: some 14 with HAM/TSP, about 34 with multiple sclerosis, and some 20 healthy controls. Peripheral blood TCR-beta repertoires from HTLV-I-associated myelopathy (HAM/TSP) patients, multiple sclerosis patients and healthy controls were compared by UMI-based sequencing. Alongside PBMC samples, the set of some 98 TCR-beta libraries contained longitudinal samples, technical triplicates, and paired CD4+ and CD8+ T-cell subsets that had been sorted.

To synthesize cDNA, template-switch 5'RACE was performed with a primer carrying a 10-nucleotide random unique molecular identifier so that each TCR transcript was tagged. Each sequencing run produced over 200 million TCR-beta sequences covering 15-18 subjects. The RNeasy kit was used for extraction of total RNA. TCR-beta VDJ regions were amplified with primers for the TCR constant region and the 5'RACE anchor, using the KAPA Real-time Library Amplification kit. A first PCR added sample indexes and Illumina adaptors, after which a second PCR increased the library yield. After Ampure bead purification, the TCR product of roughly 650 bp was size-selected on a 2% E-gel SizeSelection system. Library quality was checked on a Bioanalyzer, concentration was measured with Qubit, and libraries were quantified with the Kapa Library Quantification kit before pooling. Paired-end 2 x 150 bp sequencing of the libraries was performed on an Illumina HiSeq 2500. To increase sequence diversity, about 25-31% phiX was spiked into each library pool. On the study's bioinformatics: Quality-filtered reads were processed with the UMI-based MiGEC pipeline, and over 75% of raw TCR sequences were removed by the MiGEC pipeline during error correction. VDJ genes were aligned to IMGT germline references, and clonotypes were defined by unique CDR3 amino acid sequence plus V-J genes. VDJtools evaluated clonal expansion, Shannon diversity and CDR3 relatedness (CalcPairwiseDistances, ClusterSamples); CLCbio workbench built phylogenetic trees. A clone was classed as expanded if it had 8 or more unique UMIs, a cutoff based on coefficient-of-variation modelling across technical triplicates. Clones were called with MiXCR by TCRdb after fastp trimmed the public reads at Q25, and only in-frame beta chains were retained. Each CDR3 protein gets just one entry, which takes the most common genes and DNA from the rows behind it. TCRdb assigned the V and J calls; the authors' analysis was not used. This sample gives some 83,000 distinct CDR3 sequences in total; about 2.5% of them show up just once. The ten largest make up about 1.1% of the sample.

Study-wide conclusions, independent of this receptor: No association of the MS cluster with clinical or MRI features was observed, and the need for larger cohorts was stated by the authors. Repertoires from 18 of 34 MS patients were grouped by phylogenetic analysis into a cluster of related CDR3 sequences, suggesting a possible repertoire-level signature. Expanded clones from different subjects shared no identical CDR3 amino acid sequences, which suggests that TCR-beta repertoires were private in all groups. TCR clonal expansion was greatest in HAM/TSP patients and smallest in MS patients, who ranked below even healthy controls.

The rearranged segments are TRBV29-1 and TRBJ2-1; 7 junctional bases match TRBD2. This clonotype was obtained from a woman aged 25 to 39 with multiple sclerosis. Specimen: PBMCs. The nucleotide sequence reads as follows: TGCAGCGTCACGGGGAGGGCCTTGTACAATGAGCAGTTCTTC. Translation gives CSVTGRALYNEQFF.